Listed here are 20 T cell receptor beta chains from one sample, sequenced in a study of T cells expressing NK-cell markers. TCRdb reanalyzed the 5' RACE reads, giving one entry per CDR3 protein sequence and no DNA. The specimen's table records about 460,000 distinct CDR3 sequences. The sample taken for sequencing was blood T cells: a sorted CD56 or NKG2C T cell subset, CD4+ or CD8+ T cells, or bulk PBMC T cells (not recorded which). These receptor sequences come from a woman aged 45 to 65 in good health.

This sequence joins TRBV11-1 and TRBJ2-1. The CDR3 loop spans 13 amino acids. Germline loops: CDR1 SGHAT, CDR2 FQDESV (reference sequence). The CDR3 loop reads CASSHTDWMEQFF.

The CDR3 region is CASSQEDRDWRETQYF. The chain links TRBV3-1 to TRBJ2-5; TCRdb's assignment of TRBD2 cannot be checked, as there is no DNA. Looked up from germline, CDR1 is LGHDT and CDR2 is YNNKEL (reference sequence). The CDR3 spans 16 residues.

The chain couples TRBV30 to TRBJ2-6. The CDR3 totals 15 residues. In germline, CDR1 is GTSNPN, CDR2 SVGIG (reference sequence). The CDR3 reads CAWSVLQSGANVLTF.

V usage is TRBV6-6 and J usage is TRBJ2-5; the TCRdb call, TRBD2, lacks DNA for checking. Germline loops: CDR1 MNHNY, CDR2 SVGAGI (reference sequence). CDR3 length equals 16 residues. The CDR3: CASSWTNLAGGETQYF.

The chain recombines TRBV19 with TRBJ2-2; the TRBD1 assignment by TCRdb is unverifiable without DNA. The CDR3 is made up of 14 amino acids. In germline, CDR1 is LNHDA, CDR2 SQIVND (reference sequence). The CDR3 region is CASKGQGFTGELFF.

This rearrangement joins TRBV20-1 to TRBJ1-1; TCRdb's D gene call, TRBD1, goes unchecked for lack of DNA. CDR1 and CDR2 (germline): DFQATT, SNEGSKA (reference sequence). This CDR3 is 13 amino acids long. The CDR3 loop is CSATTGGSFGAFF.

The chain's CDR3 is CARNGTPHEQYF. The rearrangement uses TRBV24-1 and TRBJ2-7; TCRdb designates TRBD1, a call that cannot be tested without DNA. From germline, CDR1 is KGHDR and CDR2 SFDVKD. This CDR3 is 12 amino acids long.

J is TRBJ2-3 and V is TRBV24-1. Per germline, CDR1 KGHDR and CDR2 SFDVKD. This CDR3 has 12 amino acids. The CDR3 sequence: CATSDPLDTQYF.

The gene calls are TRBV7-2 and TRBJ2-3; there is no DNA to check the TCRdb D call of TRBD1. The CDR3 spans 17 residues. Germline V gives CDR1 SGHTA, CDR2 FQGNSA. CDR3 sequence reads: CASSPTGFHRGTDTQYF.

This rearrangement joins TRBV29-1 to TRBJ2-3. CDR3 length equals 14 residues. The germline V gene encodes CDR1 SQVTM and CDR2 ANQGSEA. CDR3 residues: CSVGSFTRTDTQYF.

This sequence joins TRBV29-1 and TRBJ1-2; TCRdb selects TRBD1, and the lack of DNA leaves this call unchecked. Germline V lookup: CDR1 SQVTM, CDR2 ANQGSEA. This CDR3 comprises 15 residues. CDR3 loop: CSVEASAGGDYGYTF.

The CDR3 spells CASWTSGRSEQFF. V usage is TRBV12-5 and J usage is TRBJ2-1; the D call from TCRdb, TRBD2, cannot be confirmed without DNA. CDR3 length: 13 amino acids. Germline V gene sequence: CDR1 LGHNT, CDR2 FRNRAP.

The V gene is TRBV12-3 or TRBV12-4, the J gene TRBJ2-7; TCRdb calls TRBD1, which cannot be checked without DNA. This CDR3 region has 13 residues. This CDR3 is CASRGQGYYEQYF.

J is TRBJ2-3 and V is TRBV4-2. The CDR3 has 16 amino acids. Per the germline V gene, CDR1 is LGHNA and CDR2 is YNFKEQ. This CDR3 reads CASSQDLEASTDTQYF.

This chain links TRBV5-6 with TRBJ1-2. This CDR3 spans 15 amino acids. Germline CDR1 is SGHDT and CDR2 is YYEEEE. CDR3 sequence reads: CASSLSSGPNYGYTF.

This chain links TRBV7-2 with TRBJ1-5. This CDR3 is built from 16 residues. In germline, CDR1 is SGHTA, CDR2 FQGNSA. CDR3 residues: CASSLWAAASNQPQHF.

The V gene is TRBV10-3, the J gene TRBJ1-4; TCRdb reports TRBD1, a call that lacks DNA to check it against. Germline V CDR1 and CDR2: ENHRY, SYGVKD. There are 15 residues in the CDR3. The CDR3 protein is CAISDGGVTNEKLFF.

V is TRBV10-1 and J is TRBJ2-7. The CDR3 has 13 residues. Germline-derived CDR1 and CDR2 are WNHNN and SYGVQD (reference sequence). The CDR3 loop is CASSESWVTEQYF.

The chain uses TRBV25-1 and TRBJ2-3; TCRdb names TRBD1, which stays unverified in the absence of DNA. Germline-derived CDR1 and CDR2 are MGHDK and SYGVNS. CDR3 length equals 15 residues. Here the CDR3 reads CASSDRDRVPDTQYF.

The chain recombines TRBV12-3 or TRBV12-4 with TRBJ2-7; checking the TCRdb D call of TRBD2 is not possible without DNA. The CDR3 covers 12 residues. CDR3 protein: CASSRDYGEQYF.